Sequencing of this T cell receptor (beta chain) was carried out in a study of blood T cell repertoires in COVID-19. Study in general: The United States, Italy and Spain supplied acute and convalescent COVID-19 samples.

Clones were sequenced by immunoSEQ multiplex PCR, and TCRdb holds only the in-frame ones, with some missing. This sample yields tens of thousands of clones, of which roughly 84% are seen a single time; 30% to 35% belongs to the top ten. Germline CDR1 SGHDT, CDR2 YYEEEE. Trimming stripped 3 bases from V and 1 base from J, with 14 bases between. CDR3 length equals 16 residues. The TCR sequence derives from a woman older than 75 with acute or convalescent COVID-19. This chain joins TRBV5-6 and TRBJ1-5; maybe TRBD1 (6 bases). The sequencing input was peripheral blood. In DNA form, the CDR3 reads TGTGCCAGCAGCTGGAAGGGGAGGGGGAGCAATCAGCCCCAGCATTTT. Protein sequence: CASSWKGRGSNQPQHF.